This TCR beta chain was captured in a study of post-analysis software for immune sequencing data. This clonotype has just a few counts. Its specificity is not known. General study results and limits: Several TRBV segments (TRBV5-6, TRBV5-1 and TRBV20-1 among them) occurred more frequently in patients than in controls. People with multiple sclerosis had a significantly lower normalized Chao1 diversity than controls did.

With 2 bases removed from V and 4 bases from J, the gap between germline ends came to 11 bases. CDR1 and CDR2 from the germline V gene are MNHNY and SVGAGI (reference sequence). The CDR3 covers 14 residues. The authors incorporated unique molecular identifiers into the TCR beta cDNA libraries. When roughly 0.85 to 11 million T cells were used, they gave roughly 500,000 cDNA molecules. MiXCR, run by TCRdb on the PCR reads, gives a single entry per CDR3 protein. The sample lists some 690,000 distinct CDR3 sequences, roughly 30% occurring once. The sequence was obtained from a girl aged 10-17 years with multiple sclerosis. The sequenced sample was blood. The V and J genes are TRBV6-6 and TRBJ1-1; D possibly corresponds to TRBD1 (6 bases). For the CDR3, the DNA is TGTGCCAGCAGTTACACGGGGGCGGGCACTGAAGCTTTCTTT. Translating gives CASSYTGAGTEAFF.